A single sample is the source of the 20 T cell receptor beta chains below, sequenced in a study of neoadjuvant nivolumab and ipilimumab in lung cancer. Some clones are missing from TCRdb's copy, which holds only in-frame ones; the method was immunoSEQ multiplex PCR. This sample has under 9,500 clones, with approximately 85% found just once. The source was tumor tissue, collected after neoadjuvant nivolumab, alone or with ipilimumab, at or shortly before surgery. Receptor source: an adult with non-small cell lung cancer.

The chain is built from TRBV7-9 and TRBJ2-7, with no clear D. This CDR3 has 16 amino acids. The V gene's germline CDR1 is SEHNR and CDR2 FQNEAQ (reference sequence). V gave up 1 base and J gave up 2 bases, with 15 bases separating them. CDR3 bases: TGTGCCAGCAGCTTAGGTTACAGCAGTACCCCCTACGAGCAGTACTTC. It encodes CASSLGYSSTPYEQYF.

The chain links TRBV9 to TRBJ1-2; D might be TRBD1 (6 bases). Germline V lookup: CDR1 SGDLS, CDR2 YYNGEE. The CDR3 loop spans 16 amino acids. V shed 3 bases and J shed 6 bases, with 21 bases lying between them. The CDR3 sequence: CASSAATLTGLDGYTF. Written as DNA, the CDR3 is TGTGCCAGCAGCGCGGCAACATTGACAGGCCTCGATGGCTACACCTTC.

The chain couples TRBV9 to TRBJ1-3; 8 positions match TRBD1. The V gene end was trimmed by 5 bases and the J gene end by 6 bases; junction bases not matched to a gene: 7. This CDR3 region has 14 residues. CDR1 is SGDLS and CDR2 is YYNGEE in the germline V gene. As DNA, the CDR3 is TGTGCCAGCAGAGCGACAGGGGTGGCAAACACCATATATTTT. Protein product: CASRATGVANTIYF. The whole variable domain, filled in from reference TRBV9 and TRBJ1-3, reads DSGVTQTPKHLITATGQRVTLRCSPRSGDLSVYWYQQSLDQGLQFLIQYYNGEERAKGNILERFSAQQFPDLHSELNLSSLELGDSALYFCASRATGVANTIYFGEGSWLTVV.

This clone was detected only once. The chain carries TRBV11-3 and TRBJ2-5; no clear D gene. The CDR3 runs 13 residues. Germline values: CDR1 SGHNT, CDR2 YENEEA. Deletions cut 3 bases from V and 1 base from J, with 6 bases between. The CDR3, as DNA: TGTGCCAGCAGCTTGGGATTCCAAGAGACCCAGTACTTC. Translating it yields CASSLGFQETQYF.

The chain is built from TRBV5-4 and TRBJ1-1; no reliable D call. Trimming pared 2 bases from V and 1 base from J, leaving 6 bases between. Germline values: CDR1 SGHNT, CDR2 YYREEE (reference sequence). This CDR3 spans 13 amino acids. The CDR3 DNA reads as TGTGCCAGCAGCTTCGGGCAGAACACTGAAGCTTTCTTT. It is translated as CASSFGQNTEAFF.

The rearrangement joins TRBV7-2 to TRBJ1-6; 11 nucleotides match TRBD1. Germline-derived CDR1 and CDR2 are SGHTA and FQGNSA. The CDR3 covers 13 residues. J gave up 16 bases and V 6 bases, and 8 bases lay outside the gene matches. The CDR3 DNA is TGTGCCAGCAGAGGACAGGGGGCCGGCCAACTCCACTTT. Translating it yields CASRGQGAGQLHF.

This chain uses TRBV19 with TRBJ2-1; possible D gene TRBD2, 6 bases. The V gene lost 6 bases and the J gene lost 6 bases, with 24 bases spanning the gap. There are 17 residues in the CDR3. The germline V gene encodes CDR1 LNHDA and CDR2 SQIVND (reference sequence). This CDR3 is CASSIRRGLQGFNEQFF. CDR3 sequence (DNA): TGTGCCAGTAGCATTCGGCGGGGCCTCCAGGGATTCAATGAGCAGTTCTTC. Full variable domain (outside the CDR3, taken from reference TRBV19 and TRBJ2-1): DGGITQSPKYLFRKEGQNVTLSCEQNLNHDAMYWYRQDPGQGLRLIYYSQIVNDFQKGDIAEGYSVSREKKESFPLTVTSAQKNPTAFYLCASSIRRGLQGFNEQFFGPGTRLTVL.

Worth noting for this clone: Because the CDR3's place on the DNA is in doubt, the DNA is left out and the CDR3 is given as listed by TCRdb. J is TRBJ1-2 and V is TRBV7-2. Germline V gene data show CDR1 as SGHTA and CDR2 as FQGNSA. The CDR3 contains 15 residues when both ends are counted. The CDR3 loop is CASSLDRFFGDGYTF.

This clone was detected only a few times. The V call is TRBV20-1, the J call TRBJ2-7; 7 nucleotides line up with TRBD2. The CDR3 runs to 11 residues. Germline CDR1 reads DFQATT; CDR2 reads SNEGSKA (reference sequence). Trimming cost V 5 bases and J 3 bases; bases outside gene matches: 1. The DNA for the CDR3 is TGCAGTGCTCGGACTAGCTACGAGCAGTACTTC. Translated, it gives CSARTSYEQYF.

V is TRBV10-2 and J is TRBJ1-1, with TRBD1 identical over 9 bases. The V and J ends lost 6 bases and 1 base, in that order; junction bases with no gene match: 3. This CDR3 comprises 14 residues. Germline V lookup: CDR1 WSHSY, CDR2 SAAADI. CDR3 amino acids: CASSEGQGNTEAFF. In DNA form, the CDR3 reads TGCGCCAGCAGCGAGGGACAGGGGAACACTGAAGCTTTCTTT.

The J gene is TRBJ2-7, the V gene TRBV6-5, with TRBD1 matching 9 bases. The V gene end was trimmed by 6 bases and the J gene end by 2 bases; junction bases not matched to a gene: 5. The germline V gene has CDR1 MNHEY and CDR2 SVGAGI. This CDR3 region has 14 residues. This chain's CDR3 is CASRRGQGTYEQYF. CDR3 sequence (DNA): TGTGCCAGCAGAAGGGGACAGGGAACCTACGAGCAGTACTTC.

The genes are TRBV27 and TRBJ2-7; D not resolved. In germline, CDR1 is MNHEY, CDR2 SMNVEV (reference sequence). CDR3 length: 15 residues. Trimming pared 6 bases from V and 0 bases from J, leaving 15 bases between. CDR3 sequence reads: CASRYHLGVSYEQYF. The CDR3 DNA follows: TGTGCCAGCAGGTACCACCTTGGGGTCTCCTACGAGCAGTACTTC.

This clone was counted a few times. V gene TRBV30 combines with J gene TRBJ1-6, with 8 positions matching TRBD1. V shed 1 base and J 7 bases; nucleotides not matched to a gene: 3. Germline CDR1 and CDR2: GTSNPN and SVGIG (reference sequence). The CDR3 extends over 14 amino acids. CDR3 region: CAWSGGQDNSPLHF. CDR3 sequence (DNA): TGTGCCTGGAGTGGGGGACAGGACAATTCACCCCTCCACTTT.

V is TRBV18 and J is TRBJ1-5, with 8 bases fitting TRBD1. CDR3 length equals 15 residues. CDR1 is KGHSH and CDR2 is LQKENI in the germline V gene. Trimming took 4 bases from V and 4 from J; bases not matched to a gene: 6. CDR3 sequence reads: CASSRVRGQNQPQHF. The DNA for the CDR3 is TGTGCCAGCTCACGGGTCAGGGGGCAAAATCAGCCCCAGCATTTT. Based on the CDR3 plus reference TRBV18 and TRBJ1-5, the full variable domain is NAGVMQNPRHLVRRRGQEARLRCSPMKGHSHVYWYRQLPEEGLKFMVYLQKENIIDESGMPKERFSAEFPKEGPSILRIQQVVRGDSAAYFCASSRVRGQNQPQHFGDGTRLSIL.

Concerning this clone: Germline and junction disagree at one end, which may indicate a read error. CDR3: CASSFEGGLFF. The CDR3, as DNA: TGTGCCAGCAGCTTTGAAGGGGGGCTGTTTTTT. The chain uses TRBV7-9 and TRBJ2-2; a possible D gene is TRBD1 (6 bases). CDR3 length: 11 residues. Germline V gene lookup returns CDR1 SEHNR and CDR2 FQNEAQ (reference sequence).

The chain uses TRBV19 and TRBJ2-7, with 8 nucleotides matching TRBD1. The junction had 10 bases not matched to a gene; V was cut back by 5 bases and J by 1 base. The CDR3 runs 16 residues. Germline loops: CDR1 LNHDA, CDR2 SQIVND (reference sequence). CDR3 loop: CASSLRQGIMSYEQYF. Here the CDR3 DNA reads TGTGCCAGTAGTCTCCGACAGGGGATTATGTCCTACGAGCAGTACTTC.

The chain is built from TRBV5-1 and TRBJ2-2, with TRBD1 matching 8 bases. Germline loops: CDR1 SGHRS, CDR2 YFSETQ. After removal of 4 bases from V and 4 bases from J, the junction contained 6 bases not matched to a gene. This CDR3 is built from 15 residues. The CDR3 nucleotides read TGCGCCAGCAGCCTGCAGGGGGCGGGCACCGGGGAGCTGTTTTTT. Protein: CASSLQGAGTGELFF.

This clone appeared a single time. The chain recombines TRBV5-4 with TRBJ2-3; a possible D gene is TRBD1 (5 bases). The CDR3 covers 15 residues. Trimming cost V 5 bases and J 0 bases, with 13 bases left between them. CDR1 SGHNT and CDR2 YYREEE come from the germline V gene (reference sequence). The CDR3 DNA is TGTGCCAGCAGACGCGATCAGGGTAGCACAGATACGCAGTATTTT. Amino acid sequence: CASRRDQGSTDTQYF.

This clone was picked up one time. The V and J genes are TRBV29-1 and TRBJ1-4, with D unresolved. V was pared by 2 bases and J by 8 bases, with 3 bases between. This CDR3 is 10 amino acids long. The V gene's germline CDR1 is SQVTM and CDR2 ANQGSEA. CDR3: CSVEQEKLFF. CDR3 nucleotides: TGCAGCGTTGAACAGGAAAAACTGTTTTTT.

This chain links TRBV11-2 with TRBJ2-5; the match to TRBD1 covers 7 bases. The CDR3 is 13 amino acids. V shed 6 bases, J shed 5 bases, and the junction held 6 bases outside the gene matches. CDR1 and CDR2 from the germline V gene are SGHAT and FQNNGV. CDR3 region: CASRYQGEETQYF. CDR3 DNA sequence: TGTGCCAGCAGGTATCAGGGGGAGGAGACCCAGTACTTC.